The 32 T cell receptor beta chains below all came from one sample that was sequenced in a study of CD8+CD57+ T cells in acquired aplastic anemia. Those patients picked for sequencing had displayed CD8+CD57+ cell expansion on flow cytometry. Template material for TCR beta VDJ and CDR3 profiling consisted of genomic DNA. TCRdb fed the reads into MiXCR, producing one record per CDR3 protein. Of 200,000 to 250,000 distinct CDR3 sequences detected, roughly 50% appear once; the ten largest clones hold just under 20%. The specimen was sorted CD4+, CD8+, or CD8+CD57+ T cells (not recorded which) from PBMCs. Receptors originate from a human donor with aplastic anemia.

Note on this clonotype: One end of the junction does not line up with germline, which may come from a read error. V gene TRBV20-1 combines with J gene TRBJ1-6, with D unclear. The germline V gene has CDR1 DFQATT and CDR2 SNEGSKA (reference sequence). This CDR3 is 14 amino acids long. The CDR3 reads CNARLEQFNSPLHF. CDR3 DNA sequence: TGCAATGCTAGGTTAGAGCAGTTTAATTCACCCCTCCACTTT.

This chain uses TRBV10-1 with TRBJ2-7; possible D gene TRBD2, 6 bases. With 8 bases removed from V and 2 bases from J, the gap between germline ends came to 13 bases. In germline, CDR1 is WNHNN, CDR2 SYGVQD (reference sequence). CDR3 size: 13 residues. Written as DNA, the CDR3 is TGCGCCAGCGGTCCCAGACTAGCCTACGAGCAGTACTTC. Protein sequence: CASGPRLAYEQYF.

The chain combines TRBV19 with TRBJ1-1; D uncertain. This CDR3 contains 11 residues. Germline V gene lookup returns CDR1 LNHDA and CDR2 SQIVND (reference sequence). The ends were cut back, 5 bases at V and 6 bases at J, with 7 bases in the middle. CDR3 nucleotide sequence: TGTGCCAGTAGTTCTGGGTCTGAAGCTTTCTTT. As protein: CASSSGSEAFF.

V and J are TRBV19 and TRBJ1-2; D gene ambiguous. In germline, CDR1 is LNHDA, CDR2 SQIVND (reference sequence). Trimming took off 3 bases at V and 8 bases at J, with 10 bases between the two ends. This CDR3 is built from 12 residues. The CDR3, as DNA: TGTGCCAGTAGTATGGGCTCGGGGGGCTACACCTTC. It yields the protein CASSMGSGGYTF.

This chain connects TRBV7-8 to TRBJ2-5; D not certain. The germline V gene encodes CDR1 SGHVS and CDR2 FQNEAQ. The V end lost 0 bases, the J end lost 2 bases, and 10 bases lay between the germline ends. CDR3 size: 15 residues. In DNA, the CDR3 is TGTGCCAGCAGCTTAGCCCGGGCAGAACAAGAGACCCAGTACTTC. Its translation is CASSLARAEQETQYF.

As concerns this clonotype: A read error may be the cause here, since a much bigger clone is one base away. V is TRBV15 and J is TRBJ1-2; D unclear. The CDR3 is 14 amino acids. Germline lookup yields CDR1 LNHNV and CDR2 YYDKDF (reference sequence). The CDR3 DNA follows: TGTGCCACCAGCGGAGATTTGAAGGGTTATGGCTACACCTTC. Translated, it gives CATSGDLKGYGYTF.

The chain couples TRBV20-1 to TRBJ1-6; D uncertain. V gave up 7 bases and J gave up 7 bases, with 17 bases separating them. The CDR3 consists of 14 residues. Germline loops: CDR1 DFQATT, CDR2 SNEGSKA (reference sequence). For the CDR3, the DNA is TGCAGTGGTCCCCGGGCGAGGCACAATTCACCCCTCCACTTT. Its protein product is CSGPRARHNSPLHF.

At least ten counts were recorded for this clonotype. The chain couples TRBV4-2 to TRBJ2-2, with TRBD1 as a possible D gene (5 bases). Trimming stripped 3 bases from V and 2 bases from J, with 10 bases between. The CDR3 totals 15 residues. CDR1 and CDR2 (germline): LGHNA, YNFKEQ. The CDR3 region has the DNA TGTGCCAGCAGCCATATGACAGAAAACACCGGGGAGCTGTTTTTT. Encoded protein: CASSHMTENTGELFF.

This clonotype was seen at least ten times. The gene calls are TRBV7-2 and TRBJ1-1; tentatively, D is TRBD1 (6 bases). Germline CDR1 reads SGHTA; CDR2 reads FQGNSA. The CDR3 has 18 residues. Between the trimmed V and J ends, which lost 1 base and 0 bases, there was a span of 18 bases. DNA for the CDR3: TGTGCCAGCAGCTTAGTACTTATAGGACAGAGCTTGAACACTGAAGCTTTCTTT. This gives the protein CASSLVLIGQSLNTEAFF.

The CDR3 spells CASSPGQGLDEQYF. CDR3 in DNA: TGTGCCAGCTCACCGGGACAGGGCTTGGACGAGCAGTACTTC. The chain has TRBV18 and TRBJ2-7, with 9 bases that match TRBD1. This CDR3 comprises 14 residues. Germline V gene data show CDR1 as KGHSH and CDR2 as LQKENI. Trimming at V came to 3 bases and at J to 5 bases, leaving 5 bases not matched to a gene.

The CDR3 DNA is TGCGCCAGCAGTGACGCCGGGAACAGTCATGAAGCTTTCTTT. Its protein product is CASSDAGNSHEAFF. The chain carries TRBV5-1 and TRBJ1-1; D is unclear. The CDR3 runs to 14 residues. V dropped 5 bases and J dropped 7 bases, with 18 bases sitting between them. The germline CDR1 and CDR2 sequences are SGHRS and YFSETQ. Drawing the rest from reference TRBV5-1 and TRBJ1-1, the complete variable domain is KAGVTQTPRYLIKTRGQQVTLSCSPISGHRSVSWYQQTPGQGLQFLFEYFSETQRNKGNFPGRFSGRQFSNSRSEMNVSTLELGDSALYLCASSDAGNSHEAFFGQGTRLTVV.

This clonotype was counted ten times or more. V and J are TRBV19 and TRBJ1-1, with no clear D. With 4 bases removed from V and 4 bases from J, the gap between germline ends came to 10 bases. The CDR3 spans 13 residues. Germline CDR1 and CDR2: LNHDA and SQIVND (reference sequence). In DNA form, the CDR3 reads TGTGCCAGTAGTACGAAGGGCCTCACTGAAGCTTTCTTT. It is translated as CASSTKGLTEAFF.

This clonotype was seen at least ten times. This chain uses TRBV20-1 with TRBJ2-7; D gene ambiguous. Trimming removed 3 bases at V and 3 bases at J, with 15 bases between. Germline CDR1 DFQATT, CDR2 SNEGSKA (reference sequence). The CDR3 has 14 residues. The CDR3 here is CSASSARVGYEQYF. The CDR3, as DNA: TGCAGTGCTAGCAGCGCAAGGGTCGGCTACGAGCAGTACTTC.

This clonotype was observed many times. The chain couples TRBV28 to TRBJ1-5; D might be TRBD1 (5 bases). The germline gives CDR1 MDHEN, CDR2 SYDVKM. The CDR3 length is 14 residues. The V end was cut by 5 bases, the J end by 5 bases, with 13 bases between. The CDR3 DNA reads TGTGCCAGCAGTACTGACAGCGGCGATCAGCCCCAGCATTTT. This sequence encodes CASSTDSGDQPQHF.

The V call is TRBV5-8, the J call TRBJ2-5, with TRBD2 as a possible D gene (6 bases). Trimming took off 0 bases at V and 4 bases at J, with 16 bases between the two ends. In germline, CDR1 is SGHTS, CDR2 YDEGEE. The CDR3 length is 16 residues. The CDR3 is CASSLVSGGDIETQYF. Here the CDR3 DNA reads TGTGCCAGCAGCTTGGTATCCGGCGGGGATATAGAGACCCAGTACTTC.

Turning to this clonotype: The germline gene is not matched at one end of the junction; a read error may be the cause. The chain carries TRBV10-2 and TRBJ2-2; 8 bases line up with TRBD2. Germline loops: CDR1 WSHSY, CDR2 SAAADI. The CDR3 is 11 residues long. This chain's CDR3 is CASSDSGGLFF. CDR3 coding DNA: TGCGCCAGCAGTGACAGCGGGGGGCTGTTTTTT.

This clonotype was found many times. The genes are TRBV5-8 and TRBJ1-5; 7 bases agree with TRBD1. This CDR3 region has 14 residues. V trimming: 6 bases; J trimming: 4 bases; junction bases outside the gene matches: 7. The germline CDR1 and CDR2 sequences are SGHTS and YDEGEE. The CDR3 reads CASILTGRNQPQHF. CDR3 sequence (DNA): TGTGCCAGCATCCTGACAGGGAGGAATCAGCCCCAGCATTTT.

This clonotype was seen at least ten times. This rearrangement joins TRBV7-8 to TRBJ2-7; TRBD2 matches at 7 bases. Losses at the gene ends were 5 bases for V and 3 bases for J; bases not matched to a gene: 10. From germline, CDR1 is SGHVS and CDR2 FQNEAQ. The CDR3 length is 15 residues. The CDR3 bases are TGTGCCAGCAGCCCAAGGCGCGGGGAGGGCTACGAGCAGTACTTC. It specifies CASSPRRGEGYEQYF.

This clonotype was picked up many times. The V call is TRBV6-5, the J call TRBJ1-3; D may be TRBD1 (6 bases). Trimming pared 2 bases from V and 8 bases from J, leaving 10 bases between. Germline assignment: CDR1 MNHEY and CDR2 SVGAGI. The CDR3 loop spans 13 amino acids. The CDR3 DNA reads as TGTGCCAGCAGTTACGGGACAAAGGACACCATATATTTT. The encoded protein is CASSYGTKDTIYF.

J is TRBJ1-2 and V is TRBV29-1; the D is unclear. The CDR3 has 12 amino acids. Germline V CDR1 and CDR2: SQVTM, ANQGSEA. The V gene lost 6 bases and the J gene lost 6 bases, with 14 bases spanning the gap. CDR3 sequence (DNA): TGCAGCGTACGGGTTCTGGGTGATGGCTACACCTTC. This translates into CSVRVLGDGYTF.

This clonotype was seen only once. The CDR3 sequence is CASSPTYGGMNQPQHF. In DNA form, the CDR3 reads TGTGCCAGCAGCCCGACGTATGGAGGGATGAATCAGCCCCAGCATTTT. The J gene is TRBJ1-5, the V gene TRBV2; D is unresolved. The CDR3 consists of 16 residues. Germline V gene sequence: CDR1 SNHLY, CDR2 FYNNEI. With 6 bases removed from V and 4 bases from J, the gap between germline ends came to 19 bases.

Comments on this clonotype: The junction differs from germline at one of its ends, possibly a read error. V gene TRBV20-1 combines with J gene TRBJ1-2; no clear D. This CDR3 region has 12 residues. Looked up from germline, CDR1 is DFQATT and CDR2 is SNEGSKA (reference sequence). Here the CDR3 DNA reads TGCAGTGCTAGAGAAGGTGGGGTATCCGCTCCCTTC. Protein product: CSAREGGVSAPF.

This clonotype was detected a few times. This chain joins TRBV10-1 and TRBJ1-2; tentative D call: TRBD1 (5 bases). CDR1 and CDR2 (germline): WNHNN, SYGVQD (reference sequence). This CDR3 region has 13 residues. Trimming took off 3 bases at V and 3 bases at J, with 8 bases between the two ends. This CDR3 is CASSDPGDYGYTF. The CDR3, as DNA: TGCGCCAGCAGTGACCCGGGGGACTATGGCTACACCTTC.

The chain employs TRBV20-1 and TRBJ1-1, with D perhaps matching TRBD1 (6 bases). The CDR3 is 12 residues long. Germline V CDR1 and CDR2: DFQATT, SNEGSKA (reference sequence). The ends were cut back, 7 bases at V and 3 bases at J, with 12 bases in the middle. Here the CDR3 DNA reads TGCAGTGGAGGGGGGCGGGACACTGAAGCTTTCTTT. It encodes CSGGGRDTEAFF.

This sequence joins TRBV24-1 and TRBJ1-1; the match to TRBD1 covers 8 bases. Germline-derived CDR1 and CDR2 are KGHDR and SFDVKD. CDR3 size: 14 residues. The ends lost 4 bases at V and 3 bases at J; junction bases unmatched: 3. CDR3 bases: TGTGCCACCAGTGACGAGACAGGGGACACTGAAGCTTTCTTT. Translated: CATSDETGDTEAFF.

This clonotype was observed at least ten times. V and J are TRBV9 and TRBJ2-3; 8 bases are a match to TRBD2. Germline lookup yields CDR1 SGDLS and CDR2 YYNGEE. J was trimmed by 4 bases and V by 0 bases; bases with no gene match: 7. The CDR3 has 16 amino acids. The chain's CDR3 is CASSVATGGRADTQYF. The CDR3 DNA sequence: TGTGCCAGCAGCGTAGCTACGGGGGGGAGGGCAGATACGCAGTATTTT. The full variable domain, rest sourced from reference TRBV9 and TRBJ2-3, is DSGVTQTPKHLITATGQRVTLRCSPRSGDLSVYWYQQSLDQGLQFLIQYYNGEERAKGNILERFSAQQFPDLHSELNLSSLELGDSALYFCASSVATGGRADTQYFGPGTRLTVL.

In its sample, this clonotype was seen many times. The chain combines TRBV2 with TRBJ1-2, with D perhaps TRBD1 (6 bases). V dropped 1 base and J dropped 5 bases, with 8 bases sitting between them. Germline assignment: CDR1 SNHLY and CDR2 FYNNEI. CDR3 length equals 13 residues. The chain's CDR3 is CASSEGTDYGYTF. CDR3 DNA: TGTGCCAGCAGTGAAGGGACAGATTATGGCTACACCTTC.

Notes on this clonotype: A much larger clone differs from this one at a single base, so this may be a read error. The final CDR3 position lacks the conserved phenylalanine or tryptophan, pointing to a likely read error. The rearrangement uses TRBV6-5 and TRBJ1-5; 7 bases align to TRBD1. The CDR3 is 16 amino acids. J lost 3 bases, V lost 5 bases, and 10 bases had no gene match. Germline V gives CDR1 MNHEY, CDR2 SVGAGI. CDR3 coding DNA: TGTGCCAGCAGTGCAAGAGACAGGGATAACAATCAGCCCCAGCATCTT. Its translation: CASSARDRDNNQPQHL.

This rearrangement joins TRBV9 to TRBJ2-7, with 7 nucleotides matching TRBD1. The CDR3 is made up of 13 amino acids. V lost 5 bases and J lost 6; bases outside the gene matches: 8. Germline CDR1 and CDR2: SGDLS and YYNGEE. The CDR3 DNA follows: TGTGCCAGCAGACAAGGGACAGAGGGCGAGCAGTACTTC. Translated: CASRQGTEGEQYF.

In DNA, the CDR3 is TGTGCCAGCAGGCCTGGGACCTATGGCTACACCTTC. Its translation is CASRPGTYGYTF. This chain connects TRBV12-3 or TRBV12-4 to TRBJ1-2; possibly TRBD1 for D (5 bases). The CDR3 has 12 residues. Trimming cost V 6 bases and J 4 bases, with 9 bases left between them.

This clonotype was recorded a few times. V and J are TRBV7-9 and TRBJ1-1; D unclear. Trimming pared 2 bases from V and 2 bases from J, leaving 3 bases between. Germline CDR1 SEHNR, CDR2 FQNEAQ (reference sequence). The CDR3 covers 12 residues. CDR3 residues: CASSLFNTEAFF. The CDR3 DNA reads as TGTGCCAGCAGCTTATTCAACACTGAAGCTTTCTTT.

In this sample, this clonotype turned up many times. As DNA, the CDR3 is TGTGCCACCCTTACGGACAGAGGGATGAACACTGAAGCTTTCTTT. It specifies CATLTDRGMNTEAFF. V is TRBV15 and J is TRBJ1-1; tentative D call: TRBD1 (6 bases). V lost 8 bases, J lost 0 bases, and 16 bases lay in between. Germline CDR1 and CDR2: LNHNV and YYDKDF (reference sequence). CDR3 length equals 15 residues. Full variable domain (missing parts from reference TRBV15 and TRBJ1-1): DAMVIQNPRYQVTQFGKPVTLSCSQTLNHNVMYWYQQKSSQAPKLLFHYYDKDFNNEADTPDNFQSRRPNTSFCFLDIRSPGLGDTAMYLCATLTDRGMNTEAFFGQGTRLTVV.